This TCR beta chain was identified in a study of STAT3 mutations in large granular lymphocyte leukemia. Using immunoSEQ multiplex PCR, the repertoire was profiled, and TCRdb retains in-frame clones only, with some absent. The sample records around 4,000 clones, 82% being singletons. The CDR3 is 14 residues long. The study, taken as a whole, reports: Variable sampling intervals and differing treatment regimens complicated linking therapy response to TCR clonal burden changes. In T-cell large granular lymphocyte leukemia, about half of patients showed multiple immunodominant subclonotypes. Suggested: STAT3 mutation was not the ancestral event for these clonal expansions.

Notes on this clone: Antigen: not known.

The material sequenced was peripheral blood mononuclear cells. The chain is built from TRBV1 and TRBJ1-5; the DNA was not used to check the table's D call, TRBD1. TRBV1 is a documented pseudogene. The source of this sequence is a boy aged 5-17 years with T-cell large granular lymphocyte leukemia. Some clones in this sample may be carry-over from other donors' samples. CDR3 residues: CTSSPRGKVQPQHF. Here the CDR3 DNA reads TGCACCAGCAGCCCCAGGGGGAAGGTTCAGCCCCAGCATTTT.